The 29 T cell receptor beta chains in this list originate from one sample, sequenced in a study of T cells in Graves' hyperthyroidism and ophthalmopathy (dated by TCRdb to about 2019). To prepare the library, multiplex PCR was applied. Sequencing was carried out with an Illumina HiSeq 2000. The TCR beta CDR3 regions were amplified from the RNA transcripts. The first round of RT-PCR for the TCR CDR3 was performed with the HTBI primer set and the Qiagen OneStep RT-PCR kit. TCRdb trimmed public reads at Q25 via fastp, called clones via MiXCR and kept in-frame beta chains. Entries that share a CDR3 protein sequence are merged under the most common genes and DNA. The sample yields around 540,000 distinct CDR3 sequences; 35% to 55% were counted once. The top ten hold just under 8.5% of the sample. What was sequenced was peripheral blood or thyroid tissue (not recorded which). These receptors were obtained from a woman under 30 with Graves' hyperthyroidism. Donor details come from another sample of the same person, matched by shared clones.

This clonotype was seen repeatedly, ten times or more. This chain joins TRBV10-2 and TRBJ1-2; D remains unclear. This CDR3 is 13 amino acids long. CDR1 is WSHSY, CDR2 SAAADI, per germline. V was trimmed by 3 bases and J by 1 base, leaving 6 bases between them. The DNA for the CDR3 is TGCGCCAGCAGTGAAACCCTTAACTATGGCTACACCTTC. Translation: CASSETLNYGYTF.

The chain employs TRBV7-8 and TRBJ2-1, with a weak D call TRBD2 (6 bases). V lost 0 bases and J 5 bases, leaving 11 bases between the germline ends. The V gene's germline CDR1 is SGHVS and CDR2 FQNEAQ. CDR3 size: 15 residues. The CDR3 DNA reads TGTGCCAGCAGCTTAGCAGGTGTAGCGGACAATGAGCAGTTCTTC. Protein: CASSLAGVADNEQFF.

In this sample, this clonotype turned up many times. This chain links TRBV29-1 with TRBJ1-4, with 8 bases lining up with TRBD1. V lost 4 bases, J lost 8 bases, and 6 bases stayed unmatched. The CDR3 contains 13 residues. Per germline, CDR1 SQVTM and CDR2 ANQGSEA. The CDR3 DNA reads as TGCAGCGTTGGTGGACAGGGTCAGGAAAAACTGTTTTTT. Translated: CSVGGQGQEKLFF.

With regard to this clonotype: A junction end diverges from the germline sequence, so it may reflect a read error. The rearrangement uses TRBV2 and TRBJ2-7, with 8 nucleotides matching TRBD1. CDR1 and CDR2 from the germline V gene are SNHLY and FYNNEI. This CDR3 region has 15 residues. The CDR3 loop is CASSGQGRRIGELYF. The CDR3 region has the DNA TGTGCCAGCAGTGGACAGGGGCGGCGGATCGGGGAGCTGTACTTC.

The chain combines TRBV7-2 with TRBJ2-7, with no clear D. Trimming took 1 base from V and 5 from J, leaving 9 bases between them. Germline V gene data show CDR1 as SGHTA and CDR2 as FQGNSA. The CDR3 sequence is 13 residues long. CDR3 loop: CASSLDLLDEQYF. The CDR3 DNA reads as TGTGCCAGCAGCTTAGATCTCCTGGACGAGCAGTACTTC.

This chain uses TRBV2 with TRBJ2-7; possibly TRBD1 for D (6 bases). Germline V CDR1 and CDR2: SNHLY, FYNNEI. V dropped 4 bases and J dropped 5 bases, with 21 bases sitting between them. CDR3 length: 16 residues. The CDR3, as DNA: TGTGCCAGCAGTGTCTCAGGGGCAGCCGGGGTAAACGAGCAGTACTTC. Translated: CASSVSGAAGVNEQYF.

A single count supports this clonotype. This rearrangement joins TRBV11-2 to TRBJ2-5; 8 bases align to TRBD1. This CDR3 comprises 14 residues. Trimming cost V 5 bases and J 5 bases; bases outside gene matches: 7. CDR1 is SGHAT, CDR2 FQNNGV, per germline. As DNA, the CDR3 is TGTGCCAGCAGCCACGCAGGGGGCTGGGAGACCCAGTACTTC. Amino acids: CASSHAGGWETQYF. The whole variable domain, remainder taken from reference TRBV11-2 and TRBJ2-5, is EAGVAQSPRYKIIEKRQSVAFWCNPISGHATLYWYQQILGQGPKLLIQFQNNGVVDDSQLPKDRFSAERLKGVDSTLKIQPAKLEDSAVYLCASSHAGGWETQYFGPGTRLLVL.

The chain links TRBV10-3 to TRBJ1-6, with TRBD1 identical over 10 bases. Germline V CDR1 and CDR2: ENHRY, SYGVKD. Trimming removed 6 bases from V and 10 bases from J; junction bases left unmatched: 6. The CDR3 length is 14 residues. The CDR3 loop is CAIRRDRGQSPLHF. The CDR3 bases are TGTGCCATCAGGCGGGACAGGGGACAATCACCCCTCCACTTT.

This clonotype was counted at least ten times. The chain combines TRBV2 with TRBJ1-4; no clear D gene. The V gene's germline CDR1 is SNHLY and CDR2 FYNNEI. The CDR3 loop spans 12 amino acids. Trimming removed 3 bases from V and 8 bases from J, with 7 bases in between. The CDR3 loop is CASSDLGEKLFF. The CDR3 DNA follows: TGTGCCAGCAGTGATCTGGGCGAAAAACTGTTTTTT.

The V gene is TRBV29-1, the J gene TRBJ1-5, with 9 nucleotides matching TRBD1. This CDR3 has 13 amino acids. The germline V gene has CDR1 SQVTM and CDR2 ANQGSEA. DNA of the CDR3: TGCAGTGACTACAGGGGGCGATATCAGCCCCAGCATTTT. Protein product: CSDYRGRYQPQHF.

The sample holds a few counts of this clonotype. CDR3 amino acids: CASRSRDGAVFGQYF. The CDR3 DNA reads TGTGCCAGCAGGTCTAGGGACGGGGCCGTCTTCGGGCAGTACTTC. This chain connects TRBV6-1 to TRBJ2-7; D is perhaps TRBD1 or TRBD2 (5 bases each). The V end was cut by 6 bases, the J end by 9 bases, with 24 bases between. Germline CDR1 and CDR2: MNHNS and SASEGT. The CDR3 runs to 15 residues.

This clonotype was observed at least ten times. The V call is TRBV10-3, the J call TRBJ1-1, with 8 bases aligning to TRBD1. The J segment lost 4 bases and the V segment lost 4 bases, leaving 5 bases of the junction unmatched. Per the germline V gene, CDR1 is ENHRY and CDR2 is SYGVKD. The CDR3 has 14 residues. In DNA form, the CDR3 reads TGTGCCATCAGTGCTGGACAGGGAGTCACTGAAGCTTTCTTT. It yields the protein CAISAGQGVTEAFF.

The J gene is TRBJ1-2, the V gene TRBV11-2, with D hard to call. Germline V CDR1 and CDR2: SGHAT, FQNNGV. The CDR3 has 15 amino acids. Deletions cut 8 bases from V and 7 bases from J, with 23 bases between. The CDR3 DNA is TGTGCCAGCTCACCTCTCCAGGAGGGCGGGATTGGCTACACCTTC. Residues: CASSPLQEGGIGYTF. Variable domain in full (rest from reference TRBV11-2 and TRBJ1-2): EAGVAQSPRYKIIEKRQSVAFWCNPISGHATLYWYQQILGQGPKLLIQFQNNGVVDDSQLPKDRFSAERLKGVDSTLKIQPAKLEDSAVYLCASSPLQEGGIGYTFGSGTRLTVV.

As concerns this clonotype: A clone one base away is much larger, so this may be a read error. V usage is TRBV12-3 or TRBV12-4 and J usage is TRBJ2-7, with 9 bases fitting TRBD1. The CDR3 runs 15 residues. The CDR3 protein is CACSVQGAIRIEQYF. CDR3 bases: TGTGCCTGCAGTGTACAGGGGGCGATCAGAATCGAGCAGTACTTC.

The chain joins TRBV10-3 to TRBJ2-2; TRBD1 aligns across 9 bases. This CDR3 is built from 15 residues. Per germline, CDR1 ENHRY and CDR2 SYGVKD. V shed 2 bases and J 7 bases; nucleotides not matched to a gene: 5. The CDR3 protein is CAISETDRGVGELFF. CDR3 in DNA: TGTGCCATCAGTGAGACGGACAGGGGAGTCGGGGAGCTGTTTTTT.

This clonotype has a count of ten or more. Here the CDR3 reads CASSFIGLQETQYF. The CDR3 DNA reads as TGTGCCAGCAGCTTTATAGGGTTACAAGAGACCCAGTACTTC. The chain has TRBV7-2 and TRBJ2-5, with D unresolved. The CDR3 loop spans 14 amino acids. Germline CDR1 is SGHTA and CDR2 is FQGNSA. V shed 3 bases and J shed 2 bases, with 10 bases lying between them.

Many counts were recorded for this clonotype. This chain joins TRBV29-1 and TRBJ2-5; D possibly corresponds to TRBD2 (7 bases). Germline CDR1 is SQVTM and CDR2 is ANQGSEA. V lost 4 bases and J lost 7, with 19 bases in between. CDR3 size: 14 residues. The CDR3 coding sequence is TGCAGCGTTGTGGGGGCGCGGGGGTCCGGGACCCAGTACTTC. The encoded protein is CSVVGARGSGTQYF.

This clonotype occurred many times. The chain combines TRBV2 with TRBJ2-2, with unresolved D. The V and J ends lost 0 bases and 7 bases respectively, with 9 bases between them. Per the germline V gene, CDR1 is SNHLY and CDR2 is FYNNEI. CDR3 length equals 14 residues. CDR3 loop: CASSEAIGFGELFF. CDR3 DNA sequence: TGTGCCAGCAGTGAAGCGATCGGGTTCGGGGAGCTGTTTTTT.

The table lists this clonotype with a few counts. This sequence joins TRBV20-1 and TRBJ2-7, with 10 nucleotides matching TRBD1. CDR3 length equals 13 residues. V shed 7 bases and J 1 base; nucleotides not matched to a gene: 4. The V gene's germline CDR1 is DFQATT and CDR2 SNEGSKA (reference sequence). CDR3 sequence (DNA): TGCAGTGGTACGGACAGGGGGTCCTACGAGCAGTACTTC. Protein sequence: CSGTDRGSYEQYF.

The rearrangement links TRBV20-1 to TRBJ1-1; D call uncertain. V shed 3 bases and J shed 0 bases, with 11 bases lying between them. CDR1 is DFQATT and CDR2 is SNEGSKA in the germline V gene (reference sequence). This CDR3 contains 14 residues. The CDR3 sequence: CSARRIDMNTEAFF. In nucleotides, the CDR3 is TGCAGTGCTAGGCGGATAGACATGAACACTGAAGCTTTCTTT.

The table lists this clonotype with a few counts. The chain combines TRBV11-3 with TRBJ1-1; D gene ambiguous. Trimming shortened V by 1 base and J by 4 bases, and 7 bases separated the two germline ends. The germline V gene has CDR1 SGHNT and CDR2 YENEEA. The length of the CDR3 is 13 residues. The CDR3 sequence is CASSLGFITEAFF. The CDR3 bases are TGTGCCAGCAGCTTAGGATTTATCACTGAAGCTTTCTTT. The variable domain in full, with the rest retrieved from reference TRBV11-3 and TRBJ1-1, is EAGVVQSPRYKIIEKKQPVAFWCNPISGHNTLYWYLQNLGQGPELLIRYENEEAVDDSQLPKDRFSAERLKGVDSTLKIQPAELGDSAVYLCASSLGFITEAFFGQGTRLTVV.

This chain uses TRBV10-1 with TRBJ2-7, with a possible D match to TRBD2 (5 bases). Germline lookup yields CDR1 WNHNN and CDR2 SYGVQD (reference sequence). Trimming took 4 bases from V and 2 from J, leaving 12 bases between them. The CDR3 length is 14 residues. The CDR3 loop is CASSAMAGAYEQYF. CDR3 DNA: TGCGCCAGCAGTGCTATGGCGGGTGCCTACGAGCAGTACTTC.

Only one count was recorded for this clonotype. Given a much more abundant clone one base away, this may be a read error. The genes are TRBV7-9 and TRBJ2-7; D might be TRBD1 (6 bases). The V and J ends lost 8 bases and 2 bases respectively, with 10 bases between them. Germline V gene sequence: CDR1 SEHNR, CDR2 FQNEAQ (reference sequence). The CDR3 sequence is 12 residues long. This chain's CDR3 is CASGPGAYEQYF. In nucleotides, the CDR3 is TGTGCCAGCGGGCCAGGGGCCTACGAGCAGTACTTC.

CDR3 region: CASSASGRPYEQYF. The CDR3, as DNA: TGTGCCAGCAGCGCTAGCGGGAGGCCCTACGAGCAGTACTTC. The chain has TRBV2 and TRBJ2-7, with 11 bases fitting TRBD2. This CDR3 has 14 residues. V dropped 6 bases and J dropped 2; count of bases not matched to a gene: 3. Germline CDR1 SNHLY, CDR2 FYNNEI. Variable domain in full (rest from reference TRBV2 and TRBJ2-7): EPEVTQTPSHQVTQMGQEVILRCVPISNHLYFYWYRQILGQKVEFLVSFYNNEISEKSEIFDDQFSVERPDGSNFTLKIRSTKLEDSAMYFCASSASGRPYEQYFGPGTRLTVT.

V gene TRBV12-3 or TRBV12-4 combines with J gene TRBJ1-1; D remains ambiguous. The ends were cut back, 6 bases at V and 9 bases at J, with 11 bases in the middle. The CDR3 consists of 11 residues. The CDR3 DNA reads TGTGCCAGCAGCTCCAGCCTTAAAGCTTTCTTT. Amino acids: CASSSSLKAFF.

The gene calls are TRBV7-9 and TRBJ1-1; D is unclear. V was trimmed by 5 bases and J by 4 bases, leaving 14 bases between them. This CDR3 has 14 residues. In germline, CDR1 is SEHNR, CDR2 FQNEAQ (reference sequence). The CDR3 region is CASSHPGWGTEAFF. CDR3 DNA: TGTGCCAGCAGCCATCCCGGGTGGGGCACTGAAGCTTTCTTT.

This clonotype came up many times. The chain recombines TRBV25-1 with TRBJ1-1; a possible D gene is TRBD1 (5 bases). CDR3 length: 14 amino acids. CDR1 MGHDK and CDR2 SYGVNS come from the germline V gene. Trimming shortened V by 3 bases and J by 2 bases, and 10 bases separated the two germline ends. The CDR3 protein is CASSDWQGNTEAFF. The CDR3 DNA follows: TGTGCCAGCAGTGACTGGCAGGGAAACACTGAAGCTTTCTTT.

As to this clonotype: A much larger clone lies one base from this, so it may be a read error. V and J are TRBV10-3 and TRBJ1-2; D gene ambiguous. CDR1 and CDR2 from the germline V gene are ENHRY and SYGVKD. The CDR3 contains 11 residues. Here the CDR3 DNA reads TGTGCCAGCAGTGGGGAGGGAGGCTACACCTTC. Residues: CASSGEGGYTF.

V usage is TRBV2 and J usage is TRBJ1-1; possibly TRBD1 for D (5 bases). The V gene lost 4 bases and the J gene lost 4 bases, with 13 bases spanning the gap. The germline CDR1 and CDR2 sequences are SNHLY and FYNNEI. The CDR3 spans 14 residues. The CDR3 reads CASSVGQGGTEAFF. The DNA for the CDR3 is TGTGCCAGCAGTGTAGGCCAGGGAGGCACTGAAGCTTTCTTT.